The 9 T cell receptor beta chains presented below share a single source sample, sequenced in a study of blood T cell repertoires in COVID-19. TCRdb's copy holds only in-frame clones and misses some; the assay was immunoSEQ multiplex PCR. The table records some 200,000 clones, about 93% of them present only once. Material for sequencing was peripheral blood. These receptors were obtained from a middle-aged man with acute or convalescent COVID-19.

The table lists this clone with a few counts. The V gene is TRBV29-1, the J gene TRBJ1-4, with D possibly TRBD1 on 5 matching bases. Trimming took 5 bases from V and 4 from J, leaving 11 bases between them. Germline loops: CDR1 SQVTM, CDR2 ANQGSEA. The length of the CDR3 is 13 residues. The CDR3 sequence: CSVSPQGNEKLFF. CDR3 sequence (DNA): TGCAGCGTTAGTCCCCAGGGTAATGAAAAACTGTTTTTT.

This clone was counted only a few times. The J gene is TRBJ2-1, the V gene TRBV5-1, with D perhaps TRBD2 (5 bases). V gave up 4 bases and J gave up 3 bases, with 8 bases separating them. Per germline, CDR1 SGHRS and CDR2 YFSETQ. This CDR3 has 13 amino acids. The CDR3 reads CASSPRDYNEQFF. CDR3 sequence (DNA): TGCGCCAGCAGCCCCCGGGACTACAATGAGCAGTTCTTC.

Comment on this clone: Mismatch with germline at one junction end may stem from a read error. The V gene is TRBV7-3, the J gene TRBJ1-1; TRBD1 matches at 8 bases. The CDR3 loop spans 15 amino acids. Germline-derived CDR1 and CDR2 are SGHTA and FQGTGA. The CDR3 sequence is CASSITGQGGTEAFF. The DNA for the CDR3 is TGTGCCAGCAGCATAACAGGACAGGGTGGCACTGAAGCTTTCTTT.

The J gene is TRBJ1-6, the V gene TRBV28; D remains unclear. Trimming left V 4 bases short and J 9 bases short, with 7 bases between. The germline gives CDR1 MDHEN, CDR2 SYDVKM. The CDR3 totals 12 residues. For the CDR3, the DNA is TGTGCCAGCAGTTCTTCCCGTTCACCCCTCCACTTT. The encoded protein is CASSSSRSPLHF. The complete variable domain, with remaining parts taken from reference TRBV28 and TRBJ1-6, reads DVKVTQSSRYLVKRTGEKVFLECVQDMDHENMFWYRQDPGLGLRLIYFSYDVKMKEKGDIPEGYSVSREKKERFSLILESASTNQTSMYLCASSSSRSPLHFGNGTRLTVT.

This rearrangement joins TRBV7-9 to TRBJ1-2; D gene unclear. Germline V lookup: CDR1 SEHNR, CDR2 FQNEAQ (reference sequence). V was shortened by 2 bases and J by 3 bases, with 10 bases between the two germline ends. The CDR3 covers 14 residues. CDR3 coding DNA: TGTGCCAGCAGCTTACAACAGTTCCACTATGGCTACACCTTC. Encoded protein: CASSLQQFHYGYTF. The full variable domain, with the rest looked up from reference TRBV7-9 and TRBJ1-2, is DTGVSQNPRHKITKRGQNVTFRCDPISEHNRLYWYRQTLGQGPEFLTYFQNEAQLEKSRLLSDRFSAERPKGSFSTLEIQRTEQGDSAMYLCASSLQQFHYGYTFGSGTRLTVV.

CDR3 residues: CASSLRERPYEQYF. For the CDR3, the DNA is TGTGCCAGCAGTTTACGGGAGCGTCCCTACGAGCAGTACTTC. This chain uses TRBV27 with TRBJ2-7, with a weak D call TRBD2 (6 bases). Trimming stripped 2 bases from V and 2 bases from J, with 10 bases between. Germline CDR1 is MNHEY and CDR2 is SMNVEV (reference sequence). The CDR3 is 14 amino acids.

This chain connects TRBV28 to TRBJ1-5, with a possible D match to TRBD1 (5 bases). Germline CDR1 MDHEN, CDR2 SYDVKM. Trimming took off 2 bases at V and 2 bases at J, with 7 bases between the two ends. The CDR3 extends over 14 amino acids. CDR3 residues: CASSLGAGNQPQHF. CDR3 nucleotide sequence: TGTGCCAGCAGTTTAGGGGCTGGCAATCAGCCCCAGCATTTT.

The chain has TRBV11-2 and TRBJ2-7; D remains unclear. Germline assignment: CDR1 SGHAT and CDR2 FQNNGV. Trimming shortened V by 1 base and J by 3 bases, and 7 bases separated the two germline ends. This CDR3 has 13 residues. Here the CDR3 DNA reads TGTGCCAGCAGCTTAGGGCCAGTCTACGAGCAGTACTTC. It translates to CASSLGPVYEQYF.

V gene TRBV9 combines with J gene TRBJ2-2; TRBD2 is a possible D gene (6 bases). The CDR3 length is 15 residues. Trimming stripped 1 base from V and 1 base from J, with 8 bases between. Germline V gives CDR1 SGDLS, CDR2 YYNGEE. CDR3 in DNA: TGTGCCAGCAGCGTAACAGCGGGGAACACCGGGGAGCTGTTTTTT. It specifies CASSVTAGNTGELFF.